The 30 T cell receptor beta chains reported below all come from one sample, sequenced in a study of OX40 agonist ivuxolimab in advanced cancers. Measured with immunoSEQ multiplex PCR; TCRdb has only the in-frame clones, and not every one. The sample has approximately 40,000 clones, 88% seen once. The sample was CD4+ or CD8+ T cells sorted from blood, taken in a trial of the OX40 agonist ivuxolimab. These receptors all come from an adult with an advanced solid tumor such as melanoma, head and neck, liver or kidney cancer.

CDR3 DNA sequence: TGTGCCAGCAGAGTGGGGATCCAGGTGGGTGAGCAGTTCTTC. Its protein is CASRVGIQVGEQFF. The chain combines TRBV28 with TRBJ2-1, with D uncertain. The CDR3 is 14 residues long. CDR1 MDHEN and CDR2 SYDVKM come from the germline V gene. V gave up 6 bases and J gave up 9 bases, with 18 bases separating them.

The rearrangement links TRBV4-2 to TRBJ2-7; TRBD2 agrees at 9 bases. J was trimmed by 2 bases and V by 2 bases; bases with no gene match: 4. Per germline, CDR1 LGHNA and CDR2 YNFKEQ. The CDR3 runs to 15 residues. The CDR3 DNA reads TGTGCCAGCAGCCAATCTAGCGGGGCTACCTACGAGCAGTACTTC. Its protein is CASSQSSGATYEQYF.

The genes are TRBV6-1 and TRBJ2-3; TRBD1 or TRBD2 may be the D gene (5 bases each). This CDR3 is built from 14 residues. V lost 6 bases and J lost 8, with 18 bases in between. Germline V gene sequence: CDR1 MNHNS, CDR2 SASEGT. CDR3 sequence (DNA): TGTGCCAGCAGAACCGGACCCGCGAGGGGTACGCAGTATTTT. Protein: CASRTGPARGTQYF.

V usage is TRBV27 and J usage is TRBJ2-3; the D is unclear. The CDR3 length is 12 residues. V was clipped by 3 bases and J by 5 bases, with 6 bases between them. In germline, CDR1 is MNHEY, CDR2 SMNVEV (reference sequence). CDR3 sequence: CASSFWGDTQYF. The CDR3 nucleotides read TGTGCCAGCAGTTTTTGGGGAGATACGCAGTATTTT.

This chain uses TRBV9 with TRBJ2-7; D gene ambiguous. V shed 1 base and J shed 1 base, with 6 bases lying between them. The CDR3 contains 13 residues. Per germline, CDR1 SGDLS and CDR2 YYNGEE. Here the CDR3 reads CASSVLPSYEQYF. CDR3 nucleotides: TGTGCCAGCAGCGTATTACCTTCCTACGAGCAGTACTTC. Full variable domain (outside the CDR3, taken from reference TRBV9 and TRBJ2-7): DSGVTQTPKHLITATGQRVTLRCSPRSGDLSVYWYQQSLDQGLQFLIQYYNGEERAKGNILERFSAQQFPDLHSELNLSSLELGDSALYFCASSVLPSYEQYFGPGTRLTVT.

CDR3 loop: CASKWQRSTEAFF. CDR3 DNA: TGTGCCAGCAAGTGGCAGAGGTCCACTGAAGCTTTCTTT. This chain joins TRBV5-6 and TRBJ1-1; D not resolved. Trimming took 6 bases from V and 4 from J, leaving 13 bases between them. CDR1 and CDR2 from the germline V gene are SGHDT and YYEEEE. There are 13 residues in the CDR3. The full variable domain, with the rest looked up from reference TRBV5-6 and TRBJ1-1, is DAGVTQSPTHLIKTRGQQVTLRCSPKSGHDTVSWYQQALGQGPQFIFQYYEEEERQRGNFPDRFSGHQFPNYSSELNVNALLLGDSALYLCASKWQRSTEAFFGQGTRLTVV.

CDR3 DNA: TGTGCCAGCAGCTTGCTTAGCAACACCGGGGAGCTGTTTTTT. Encoded protein: CASSLLSNTGELFF. The V gene is TRBV5-4, the J gene TRBJ2-2; D is unresolved. There are 14 residues in the CDR3. The germline V and J ends were trimmed by 1 base and 2 bases, with 6 bases remaining between them. Germline V CDR1 and CDR2: SGHNT, YYREEE (reference sequence).

To note about this clone: A junction boundary mismatches the germline segment, possibly from a read error. The chain combines TRBV4-3 with TRBJ2-1, with 9 bases identical to TRBD2. CDR1 and CDR2 (germline): LGHNA, YSLEER. The CDR3 covers 16 residues. CDR3 bases: TGCGCCAGCAGCCGAGAGATAGCGGGAGCGTACAGTGAGCAGTTCTTC. Translation gives CASSREIAGAYSEQFF.

The chain joins TRBV27 to TRBJ1-1; 8 bases fit TRBD1. Germline values: CDR1 MNHEY, CDR2 SMNVEV (reference sequence). This CDR3 comprises 15 residues. Trimming cost V 3 bases and J 3 bases; bases outside gene matches: 6. The CDR3 coding sequence is TGTGCCAGCAGTTTGACAGGGGTCCTGGACACTGAAGCTTTCTTT. As protein: CASSLTGVLDTEAFF.

V usage is TRBV11-2 and J usage is TRBJ1-2; D is unresolved. The CDR3 is 11 residues long. CDR1 is SGHAT, CDR2 FQNNGV, per germline. The V and J ends lost 5 bases and 10 bases respectively, with 11 bases between them. In nucleotides, the CDR3 is TGTGCCAGCAGCCTAGGCCCCAACTACACCTTC. Translation gives CASSLGPNYTF.

This clone appeared once. The rearrangement links TRBV15 to TRBJ2-1, with 12 bases that match TRBD2. Per the germline V gene, CDR1 is LNHNV and CDR2 is YYDKDF (reference sequence). The trim removed 0 bases at V and 3 bases at J, leaving 0 bases unmatched. The length of the CDR3 is 16 residues. CDR3 nucleotides: TGTGCCACCAGCAGAGAGACTAGCGGGAGCTACAATGAGCAGTTCTTC. It encodes CATSRETSGSYNEQFF.

The chain links TRBV4-1 to TRBJ2-5, with 10 bases that match TRBD1. CDR3 length: 16 amino acids. Germline assignment: CDR1 MGHRA and CDR2 YSYEKL. V trimming: 3 bases; J trimming: 4 bases; junction bases outside the gene matches: 8. The CDR3 DNA is TGCGCCAGCAGCCACCCCCCGGGACAGGGGCCAGAGACCCAGTACTTC. Translated, it gives CASSHPPGQGPETQYF.

The chain combines TRBV6-4 with TRBJ2-7; D is uncertain. V was cut by 4 bases and J by 0 bases, with 16 bases left in between. CDR3 length equals 16 residues. Germline values: CDR1 MRHNA, CDR2 SNTAGT. The CDR3 sequence: CASSGRIELRSYEQYF. CDR3 DNA sequence: TGTGCCAGCAGTGGCCGCATAGAGCTTCGCTCCTACGAGCAGTACTTC.

This rearrangement joins TRBV27 to TRBJ1-2; D is possibly TRBD1 (6 bases). The CDR3 has 13 amino acids. CDR1 and CDR2 from the germline V gene are MNHEY and SMNVEV (reference sequence). Trimming cost V 5 bases and J 5 bases, with 12 bases left between them. The CDR3 here is CASSIQTGYGYTF. In DNA, the CDR3 is TGTGCCAGCAGTATCCAGACAGGTTATGGCTACACCTTC.

The genes are TRBV2 and TRBJ2-3; D ambiguous. Germline V gene data show CDR1 as SNHLY and CDR2 as FYNNEI. The ends were cut back, 2 bases at V and 4 bases at J, with 4 bases in the middle. The CDR3 spans 12 residues. The CDR3 region has the DNA TGTGCCAGCAGTGAAAGGGCAGATACGCAGTATTTT. The encoded protein is CASSERADTQYF.

CDR3 sequence: CASRNRDRGPYNEQFF. CDR3 bases: TGTGCCAGCAGGAACCGGGACAGGGGGCCCTACAATGAGCAGTTCTTC. The V and J genes are TRBV28 and TRBJ2-1, with 12 bases that match TRBD1. The CDR3 extends over 16 amino acids. Trimming took 6 bases from V and 2 from J; bases not matched to a gene: 5. Germline CDR1 reads MDHEN; CDR2 reads SYDVKM.

The rearrangement links TRBV2 to TRBJ1-4; D ambiguous. The germline V and J ends were trimmed by 6 bases and 3 bases, with 5 bases remaining between them. Per germline, CDR1 SNHLY and CDR2 FYNNEI. This CDR3 spans 12 amino acids. DNA for the CDR3: TGTGCCAGCAGCACAGCTAATGAAAAACTGTTTTTT. Encoded protein: CASSTANEKLFF.

The gene calls are TRBV10-1 and TRBJ2-1; TRBD2 is a possible D gene (5 bases). Germline V gives CDR1 WNHNN, CDR2 SYGVQD (reference sequence). The CDR3 runs 13 residues. V lost 6 bases to trimming and J lost 0 bases, with 6 bases between them. The CDR3 here is CASRGSSYNEQFF. The DNA of the CDR3 is TGCGCCAGCAGAGGGAGCTCCTACAATGAGCAGTTCTTC.

The chain joins TRBV4-3 to TRBJ1-1; weak D call: TRBD1 (5 bases). The CDR3 runs to 18 residues. The germline V gene has CDR1 LGHNA and CDR2 YSLEER. V was pared by 5 bases and J by 4 bases, with 26 bases between. Here the CDR3 DNA reads TGCGCCAGCAGCTTTTCGTCCGGGACCCTCGAACGTGGCACTGAAGCTTTCTTT. Translating gives CASSFSSGTLERGTEAFF.

The chain is built from TRBV4-1 and TRBJ2-5, with 10 bases lining up with TRBD2. From germline, CDR1 is MGHRA and CDR2 YSYEKL. The CDR3 runs to 15 residues. Unmatched junction bases numbered 6, after V lost 0 bases and J lost 8 bases. The CDR3 coding sequence is TGCGCCAGCAGCCAAGATAGGGCTAGCGGGAGCACCCAGTACTTC. This codes for CASSQDRASGSTQYF.

The V call is TRBV28, the J call TRBJ2-3; maybe TRBD2 (5 bases). This CDR3 region has 15 residues. V lost 6 bases and J lost 1, with 14 bases in between. Germline V CDR1 and CDR2: MDHEN, SYDVKM. The CDR3 here is CASSSTSHRTDTQYF. For the CDR3, the DNA is TGTGCCAGCAGCTCTACTAGTCACCGCACAGATACGCAGTATTTT.

This clone is large (0.1 to 1%) in the sample. The CDR3 DNA sequence: TGTGCCAGCAGCGCGTCCCGGGACAGGGAGGGTTACCAAGAGACCCAGTACTTC. Its translation is CASSASRDREGYQETQYF. This chain uses TRBV7-9 with TRBJ2-5, with 9 positions matching TRBD1. The CDR3 runs to 18 residues. Germline V gene sequence: CDR1 SEHNR, CDR2 FQNEAQ (reference sequence). The V and J ends lost 5 bases and 0 bases, in that order; junction bases with no gene match: 13.

This clone was seen a single time. The chain recombines TRBV9 with TRBJ2-1; D uncertain. Trimming stripped 4 bases from V and 0 bases from J, with 11 bases between. In germline, CDR1 is SGDLS, CDR2 YYNGEE. This CDR3 is 15 amino acids long. The CDR3, as DNA: TGTGCCAGCAGCTCGAGCTGGAGCTCCTACAATGAGCAGTTCTTC. Its protein product is CASSSSWSSYNEQFF.

The V call is TRBV5-4, the J call TRBJ2-7; the D call may be TRBD1 or TRBD2 (5 bases each). The CDR3 totals 13 residues. The V end was cut by 10 bases, the J end by 3 bases, with 17 bases between. CDR1 and CDR2 (germline): SGHNT, YYREEE (reference sequence). CDR3 bases: TGTGCCTACGCAGGGACGGAGAGCTACGAGCAGTACTTC. Its translation: CAYAGTESYEQYF.

This chain links TRBV28 with TRBJ2-7; no reliable D call. Germline values: CDR1 MDHEN, CDR2 SYDVKM. The CDR3 spans 13 residues. V lost 3 bases and J 7 bases, leaving 13 bases between the germline ends. The CDR3 DNA reads TGTGCCAGCAGTTTTATAGCCCAAGGGGAGCAGTACTTC. Encoded protein: CASSFIAQGEQYF.

The chain recombines TRBV2 with TRBJ2-7; no definite D call. In germline, CDR1 is SNHLY, CDR2 FYNNEI. Trimming stripped 4 bases from V and 0 bases from J, with 10 bases between. This CDR3 contains 14 residues. The CDR3 loop reads CASSVAPSSYEQYF. The CDR3 nucleotides are TGTGCCAGCAGTGTCGCCCCGAGCTCCTACGAGCAGTACTTC.

With respect to this clone: A read error may produce the germline difference seen at one junction end. This chain links TRBV7-7 with TRBJ2-1; D may be TRBD1 or TRBD2 (5 bases each). The CDR3 has 16 amino acids. Germline V CDR1 and CDR2: SSHAT, FNYEAQ (reference sequence). CDR3 protein: CASSLEGFLPNNEQFF. The CDR3 bases are TGTGCTAGCAGCTTAGAGGGGTTCCTCCCTAACAATGAGCAGTTCTTC.

This chain connects TRBV2 to TRBJ1-4, with D possibly being TRBD1 (6 bases). This CDR3 is built from 14 residues. V was clipped by 6 bases and J by 8 bases, with 16 bases between them. Looked up from germline, CDR1 is SNHLY and CDR2 is FYNNEI. CDR3 nucleotides: TGTGCCAGCAGCCTGGGGGGGCTGGGAGAAAAACTGTTTTTT. Translated, it gives CASSLGGLGEKLFF.

This rearrangement joins TRBV19 to TRBJ1-1; no firm D call. V lost 1 base, J lost 3 bases, and 6 bases lay in between. There are 13 residues in the CDR3. The germline gives CDR1 LNHDA, CDR2 SQIVND (reference sequence). For the CDR3, the DNA is TGTGCCAGTAGTATAGCAAAGTACACTGAAGCTTTCTTT. Its protein product is CASSIAKYTEAFF. Using reference TRBV19 and TRBJ1-1 for the parts outside the CDR3, the full variable domain is DGGITQSPKYLFRKEGQNVTLSCEQNLNHDAMYWYRQDPGQGLRLIYYSQIVNDFQKGDIAEGYSVSREKKESFPLTVTSAQKNPTAFYLCASSIAKYTEAFFGQGTRLTVV.

Of note for this clone: One end of the junction does not line up with germline, which may come from a read error. The chain couples TRBV2 to TRBJ1-3, with a tentative D call TRBD1 (5 bases). The germline V gene has CDR1 SNHLY and CDR2 FYNNEI. There are 17 residues in the CDR3. This CDR3 is CASSELPGGARGSTIYF. Written as DNA, the CDR3 is TGTGCCAGCAGTGAACTCCCGGGCGGGGCCAGAGGAAGCACCATATATTTT.